These 11 T cell receptor beta chains were sequenced from one sample in a study of cytomegalovirus exposure and HLA in healthy donors. Primers: 60 Vbeta forward and 13 Jbeta reverse. Assay used: immunoSEQ multiplex PCR; TCRdb lists only in-frame clones, some missing. The repertoire holds over 100,000 clones, with approximately 70% as singletons. What was sequenced was PBMCs. The source of these receptors is a man aged 35-49 years in good health and CMV-seronegative.

The chain uses TRBV11-2 and TRBJ2-2; 14 nucleotides line up with TRBD2. The germline gives CDR1 SGHAT, CDR2 FQNNGV. V was pared by 8 bases and J by 4 bases, with 6 bases of the junction left unmatched. CDR3 size: 16 residues. DNA for the CDR3: TGTGCCAGCCAGGGACTAGCGGGGGTGGGCACCGGGGAGCTGTTTTTT. It specifies CASQGLAGVGTGELFF.

The chain couples TRBV6-5 to TRBJ1-3, with D maybe TRBD1 (5 bases). The CDR3 has 15 amino acids. With 2 bases removed from V and 6 bases from J, the gap between germline ends came to 14 bases. Germline V CDR1 and CDR2: MNHEY, SVGAGI. The CDR3 loop is CASSYGSRGENTIYF. The DNA for the CDR3 is TGTGCCAGCAGTTACGGATCCCGGGGGGAAAACACCATATATTTT.

The genes are TRBV28 and TRBJ2-3; weak D call: TRBD2 (6 bases). Trimming took off 6 bases at V and 3 bases at J, with 13 bases between the two ends. The CDR3 has 14 residues. Germline V CDR1 and CDR2: MDHEN, SYDVKM. The CDR3 reads CASRSGPGTDTQYF. In DNA, the CDR3 is TGTGCCAGCAGAAGCGGGCCGGGAACAGATACGCAGTATTTT. The full variable domain, its missing parts supplied by reference TRBV28 and TRBJ2-3, is DVKVTQSSRYLVKRTGEKVFLECVQDMDHENMFWYRQDPGLGLRLIYFSYDVKMKEKGDIPEGYSVSREKKERFSLILESASTNQTSMYLCASRSGPGTDTQYFGPGTRLTVL.

J is TRBJ1-5 and V is TRBV19; tentatively, D is TRBD1 (6 bases). Per the germline V gene, CDR1 is LNHDA and CDR2 is SQIVND (reference sequence). V was clipped by 10 bases and J by 3 bases, with 10 bases between them. CDR3 size: 12 residues. CDR3 residues: CAIGQNNQPQHF. CDR3 in DNA: TGTGCCATCGGACAGAACAATCAGCCCCAGCATTTT.

CDR3 nucleotides: TGCGCCAGCAGCCAAGTACTCGGGGGAATGAACACTGAAGCTTTCTTT. Translation: CASSQVLGGMNTEAFF. The J gene is TRBJ1-1, the V gene TRBV4-1; perhaps TRBD1 as D (5 bases). The V and J ends lost 1 base and 0 bases respectively, with 12 bases between them. The germline V gene has CDR1 MGHRA and CDR2 YSYEKL. This CDR3 is built from 16 residues.

The chain joins TRBV5-1 to TRBJ2-7; 11 nucleotides match TRBD2. CDR3 length equals 16 residues. Per germline, CDR1 SGHRS and CDR2 YFSETQ. V was pared by 2 bases and J by 3 bases, with 7 bases of the junction left unmatched. The CDR3 bases are TGCGCCAGCAGCTTTGATGGGGGACTAGCGGACTACGAGCAGTACTTC. Amino acid sequence: CASSFDGGLADYEQYF.

This chain links TRBV7-9 with TRBJ1-4, with 8 bases lining up with TRBD1. J lost 8 bases, V lost 4 bases, and 9 bases had no gene match. This CDR3 is 15 amino acids long. The V gene's germline CDR1 is SEHNR and CDR2 FQNEAQ (reference sequence). CDR3 DNA: TGTGCCAGCAGCTATACGGACAGGGTCCGCGAAAAACTGTTTTTT. Translated: CASSYTDRVREKLFF.

This clone was found a few times. The gene calls are TRBV15 and TRBJ2-4; tentative D call: TRBD2 (6 bases). The V gene's germline CDR1 is LNHNV and CDR2 YYDKDF (reference sequence). The CDR3 has 14 residues. V was cut by 0 bases and J by 6 bases, with 9 bases left in between. CDR3 protein: CATSRDFGGNIQYF. For the CDR3, the DNA is TGTGCCACCAGCAGAGATTTCGGGGGAAACATTCAGTACTTC.

The rearrangement links TRBV7-2 to TRBJ1-4, with 7 bases matching TRBD1. There are 15 residues in the CDR3. V dropped 1 base and J dropped 8; count of bases not matched to a gene: 7. CDR1 and CDR2 from the germline V gene are SGHTA and FQGNSA. The CDR3 coding sequence is TGTGCCAGCAGCTTAGAAAGGGGACAGAAGGAAAAACTGTTTTTT. Amino acid sequence: CASSLERGQKEKLFF.

The chain has TRBV6-1 and TRBJ1-6; 9 positions agree with TRBD1. CDR3 length: 17 residues. Losses at the gene ends were 4 bases for V and 7 bases for J; bases not matched to a gene: 11. Germline-derived CDR1 and CDR2 are MNHNS and SASEGT. The CDR3 DNA follows: TGTGCCAGCAGTGGCAGGTGGACAGGGGTCCCAAATTCACCCCTCCACTTT. Amino acids: CASSGRWTGVPNSPLHF.

In the case of this clone: One end of the junction fails to match germline, which may point to a read error. This chain connects TRBV7-9 to TRBJ1-1; 9 positions match TRBD1. The CDR3 sequence is 16 residues long. In germline, CDR1 is SEHNR, CDR2 FQNEAQ (reference sequence). The CDR3 region has the DNA TGTTCCAGCAGCTTAGGGACAGGGTTTTTTCACACTGAAGCTTTCTTT. This translates into CSSSLGTGFFHTEAFF. The full variable domain, in which reference TRBV7-9 and TRBJ1-1 provide the parts outside the CDR3, is DTGVSQNPRHKITKRGQNVTFRCDPISEHNRLYWYRQTLGQGPEFLTYFQNEAQLEKSRLLSDRFSAERPKGSFSTLEIQRTEQGDSAMYLCSSSLGTGFFHTEAFFGQGTRLTVV.